This T cell receptor beta chain was sequenced during a study of T cells expressing NK-cell markers. Study in general: Investigators obtained TCR beta repertoires from sorted CD3+CD56+NKG2C+, CD3+CD56+NKG2C- and CD3+CD56-NKG2C+ T cells.

CDR1 and CDR2 from the germline V gene are MDHEN and SYDVKM. The CDR3 consists of 15 residues. About this clonotype: Antigen: not known.

The authors generated TCR beta cDNA through 5'RACE template switching with UMIs. One entry per CDR3 protein, without DNA, is what TCRdb gives after re-calling the 5' RACE reads. The table for this sample gives approximately 550,000 distinct CDR3 sequences. Study-wide results and caveats: Of the CD8+ T cell pool in about 6 donors, roughly 1.0-8% was accounted for by dominant NKG2C+ clonotypes.

This clonotype was obtained from a man aged 18 to 35 in good health. The chain has TRBV28 and TRBJ2-1; there is no DNA to check the TCRdb D call of TRBD1. Sequenced: blood T cells: a sorted CD56 or NKG2C T cell subset, CD4+ or CD8+ T cells, or bulk PBMC T cells (not recorded which). CDR3: CASSTPGTDYNEQFF.